These 5 T cell receptor beta chains originate from one sample sequenced in a study of T cells in women clearing cervical HPV infection. Clones were sequenced by immunoSEQ multiplex PCR, and TCRdb holds only the in-frame ones, with some missing. The sample has tens of thousands of clones. What was sequenced was blood buffy coat. The receptors here all came from a woman aged 18-70 years with a cervical HPV16 infection that either progressed to CIN3+ or cleared (not recorded which).

As for this clone: The read finishes 3 residues shy of the CDR3 end, and the germline J gene is used to complete it. The chain carries TRBV20-1 and TRBJ1-6; D is ambiguous. CDR3 length: 12 residues. Germline V gene lookup returns CDR1 DFQATT and CDR2 SNEGSKA (reference sequence). The chain's CDR3 is CSARDPTASLHF. Partial CDR3 DNA: TGCAGTGCTAGAGATCCCACCGCGTCC.

As for this clone: The CDR3 end lies 3 residues beyond the end of the read and is filled in from the germline J gene. The chain is built from TRBV7-9 and TRBJ1-6; 8 bases align to TRBD1. Germline V CDR1 and CDR2: SEHNR, FQNEAQ (reference sequence). V shed 4 bases and J 7 bases; nucleotides not matched to a gene: 3. This CDR3 has 14 residues. The covered CDR3 bases are TGTGCCAGCAGCTCGGACAGGGCAAATTCACCC. Its translation: CASSSDRANSP. The whole CDR3 sequence reads CASSSDRANSPLHF.

In the case of this clone: The CDR3 end lies 3 residues beyond the end of the read and is filled in from the germline J gene. The chain combines TRBV29-1 with TRBJ2-7; D may be TRBD1 (6 bases). With 7 bases removed from V and 0 bases from J, the gap between germline ends came to 13 bases. The germline V gene encodes CDR1 SQVTM and CDR2 ANQGSEA. The CDR3 covers 13 residues. CDR3 DNA, as far as it was read: TGCAGCGCCCGGACAGTGGCCTCCTACGAG. Protein: CSARTVASYE. The complete CDR3 reads CSARTVASYEQYF.

About this clone itself: The CDR3 is cut off 3 residues early in the read; its end comes from the germline J gene. V and J are TRBV19 and TRBJ2-5, with 12 bases matching TRBD2. The CDR3 runs 17 residues. V gave up 5 bases and J gave up 3 bases; unmatched junction bases: 10. Germline assignment: CDR1 LNHDA and CDR2 SQIVND (reference sequence). Incomplete CDR3 DNA: TGTGCCAGTAGTTCGTCTTGGGGACTAGCGGGCGAAGAGACC. As protein: CASSSSWGLAGEET. The full CDR3 reads CASSSSWGLAGEETQYF. The full variable domain, in which reference TRBV19 and TRBJ2-5 provide the parts outside the CDR3, is DGGITQSPKYLFRKEGQNVTLSCEQNLNHDAMYWYRQDPGQGLRLIYYSQIVNDFQKGDIAEGYSVSREKKESFPLTVTSAQKNPTAFYLCASSSSWGLAGEETQYFGPGTRLLVL.

On this clone itself: The read stops 3 residues short of the end of the CDR3; the missing end is completed from the germline J gene. J is TRBJ1-2 and V is TRBV20-1; D uncertain. The CDR3 has 15 amino acids. Germline CDR1 DFQATT, CDR2 SNEGSKA (reference sequence). This CDR3 is CSARDTASGIYEYTF. The sequenced part of the CDR3 DNA is TGCAGTGCTAGAGATACGGCTAGCGGGATCTACGAA.